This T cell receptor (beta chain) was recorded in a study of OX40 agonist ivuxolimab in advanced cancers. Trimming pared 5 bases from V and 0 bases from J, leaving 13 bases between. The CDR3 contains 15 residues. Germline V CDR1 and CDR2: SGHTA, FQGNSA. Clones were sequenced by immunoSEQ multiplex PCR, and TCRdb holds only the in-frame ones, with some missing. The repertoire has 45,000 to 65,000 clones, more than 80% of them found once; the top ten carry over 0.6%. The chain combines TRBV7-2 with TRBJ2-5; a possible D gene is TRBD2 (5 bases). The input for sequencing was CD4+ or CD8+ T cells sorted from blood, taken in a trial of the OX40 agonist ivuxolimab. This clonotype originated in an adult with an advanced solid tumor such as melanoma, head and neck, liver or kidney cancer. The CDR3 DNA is TGTGCCAGCAGCCCCGGACTGAGGGACCAAGAGACCCAGTACTTC. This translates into CASSPGLRDQETQYF.